The 5 T cell receptor beta chains below all came from one sample that was sequenced in a study of T cell repertoires in cytomegalovirus infection. From the reads, TCRdb called clonotypes with MiXCR, one entry per CDR3 protein. The data contain more than 400,000 distinct CDR3 sequences, more than 20% of them singletons. Material for sequencing was PBMCs. These receptor sequences come from a human donor in good health (CMV status not recorded). Some clones in this sample may be carry-over from other donors' samples.

The CDR3 loop is CATSRDGLAGVGDTQYF. CDR3 coding DNA: TGTGCCACCAGCAGAGACGGACTAGCGGGAGTAGGAGATACGCAGTATTTT. V is TRBV15 and J is TRBJ2-3; 13 bases are a match to TRBD2. J lost 5 bases, V lost 0 bases, and 5 bases had no gene match. The CDR3 has 17 amino acids. Germline CDR1 reads LNHNV; CDR2 reads YYDKDF (reference sequence).

This chain links TRBV5-4 with TRBJ2-3; TRBD1 matches at 8 bases. V lost 3 bases and J lost 2; bases outside the gene matches: 5. This CDR3 contains 15 residues. Germline values: CDR1 SGHNT, CDR2 YYREEE (reference sequence). The DNA for the CDR3 is TGTGCCAGCAGCTCCGGACAGGGATACACAGATACGCAGTATTTT. Its protein is CASSSGQGYTDTQYF.

This clonotype was recorded a few times. Here the CDR3 reads CASSVGGSYEQYV. CDR3 in DNA: TGCGCCAGCAGTGTGGGGGGGTCCTACGAGCAGTACGTC. The chain employs TRBV10-2 and TRBJ2-7, with 7 bases identical to TRBD2. J lost 1 base, V lost 4 bases, and 1 base had no gene match. Per germline, CDR1 WSHSY and CDR2 SAAADI. This CDR3 region has 13 residues.

J is TRBJ1-3 and V is TRBV30; TRBD1 agrees at 7 bases. CDR1 is GTSNPN and CDR2 is SVGIG in the germline V gene (reference sequence). The CDR3 spans 15 residues. V shed 0 bases, J shed 2 bases, and the junction held 4 bases outside the gene matches. In DNA form, the CDR3 reads TGTGCCTGGAGTGTGGACAGGTTTCCTGGAAACACCATATATTTT. Encoded protein: CAWSVDRFPGNTIYF.

This clonotype was observed many times. The chain is built from TRBV7-2 and TRBJ2-1; 12 positions match TRBD2. The CDR3 extends over 13 amino acids. Germline V CDR1 and CDR2: SGHTA, FQGNSA. The V and J ends lost 5 bases and 12 bases, in that order; junction bases with no gene match: 5. CDR3 coding DNA: TGTGCCAGCAGCAAAACGGGACTAGCGGGGCAGTTCTTC. This gives the protein CASSKTGLAGQFF.